The present entry profiles one TCR beta chain with its context. Its antigen is unidentified. V lost 6 bases and J lost 1, with 11 bases in between. Germline V lookup: CDR1 KGHSH, CDR2 LQKENI. The CDR3 is made up of 14 amino acids. MiXCR was run by TCRdb on the 5' RACE reads, yielding one entry per CDR3 protein. The sample records 200,000 to 300,000 distinct CDR3 sequences, less than 20% being singletons. These data originate in a study of T-cell memory formation after mild COVID-19. Across the study: Each donor largely had its own TCR clusters. The study's findings and limits: Whereas later expanders leaned CD4+, clones contracting day 15 to 85 showed a balanced CD4/CD8 makeup.

This sequence originates from an adult woman who had mild COVID-19 (a few samples of this study predate the infection). Cell type and time point are not known. V and J are TRBV18 and TRBJ2-3; D is ambiguous. The sample consisted of PBMCs or a T cell subset sorted from them (not recorded which). The CDR3 DNA is TGTGCCAGCTCCGACTTTTTGGGCACAGATACGCAGTATTTT. It encodes CASSDFLGTDTQYF.